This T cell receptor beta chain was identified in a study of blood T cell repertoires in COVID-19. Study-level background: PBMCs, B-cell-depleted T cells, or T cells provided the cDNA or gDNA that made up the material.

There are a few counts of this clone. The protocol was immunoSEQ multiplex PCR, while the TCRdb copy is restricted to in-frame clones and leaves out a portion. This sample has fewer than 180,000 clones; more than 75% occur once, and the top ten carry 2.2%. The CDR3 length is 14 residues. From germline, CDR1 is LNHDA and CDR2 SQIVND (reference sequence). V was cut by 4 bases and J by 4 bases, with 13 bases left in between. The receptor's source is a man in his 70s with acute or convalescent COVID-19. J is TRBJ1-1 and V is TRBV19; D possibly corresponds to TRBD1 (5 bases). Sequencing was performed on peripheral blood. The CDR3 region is CASSRRERGTEAFF. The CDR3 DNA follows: TGTGCCAGTAGTAGGCGGGAAAGGGGCACTGAAGCTTTCTTT.